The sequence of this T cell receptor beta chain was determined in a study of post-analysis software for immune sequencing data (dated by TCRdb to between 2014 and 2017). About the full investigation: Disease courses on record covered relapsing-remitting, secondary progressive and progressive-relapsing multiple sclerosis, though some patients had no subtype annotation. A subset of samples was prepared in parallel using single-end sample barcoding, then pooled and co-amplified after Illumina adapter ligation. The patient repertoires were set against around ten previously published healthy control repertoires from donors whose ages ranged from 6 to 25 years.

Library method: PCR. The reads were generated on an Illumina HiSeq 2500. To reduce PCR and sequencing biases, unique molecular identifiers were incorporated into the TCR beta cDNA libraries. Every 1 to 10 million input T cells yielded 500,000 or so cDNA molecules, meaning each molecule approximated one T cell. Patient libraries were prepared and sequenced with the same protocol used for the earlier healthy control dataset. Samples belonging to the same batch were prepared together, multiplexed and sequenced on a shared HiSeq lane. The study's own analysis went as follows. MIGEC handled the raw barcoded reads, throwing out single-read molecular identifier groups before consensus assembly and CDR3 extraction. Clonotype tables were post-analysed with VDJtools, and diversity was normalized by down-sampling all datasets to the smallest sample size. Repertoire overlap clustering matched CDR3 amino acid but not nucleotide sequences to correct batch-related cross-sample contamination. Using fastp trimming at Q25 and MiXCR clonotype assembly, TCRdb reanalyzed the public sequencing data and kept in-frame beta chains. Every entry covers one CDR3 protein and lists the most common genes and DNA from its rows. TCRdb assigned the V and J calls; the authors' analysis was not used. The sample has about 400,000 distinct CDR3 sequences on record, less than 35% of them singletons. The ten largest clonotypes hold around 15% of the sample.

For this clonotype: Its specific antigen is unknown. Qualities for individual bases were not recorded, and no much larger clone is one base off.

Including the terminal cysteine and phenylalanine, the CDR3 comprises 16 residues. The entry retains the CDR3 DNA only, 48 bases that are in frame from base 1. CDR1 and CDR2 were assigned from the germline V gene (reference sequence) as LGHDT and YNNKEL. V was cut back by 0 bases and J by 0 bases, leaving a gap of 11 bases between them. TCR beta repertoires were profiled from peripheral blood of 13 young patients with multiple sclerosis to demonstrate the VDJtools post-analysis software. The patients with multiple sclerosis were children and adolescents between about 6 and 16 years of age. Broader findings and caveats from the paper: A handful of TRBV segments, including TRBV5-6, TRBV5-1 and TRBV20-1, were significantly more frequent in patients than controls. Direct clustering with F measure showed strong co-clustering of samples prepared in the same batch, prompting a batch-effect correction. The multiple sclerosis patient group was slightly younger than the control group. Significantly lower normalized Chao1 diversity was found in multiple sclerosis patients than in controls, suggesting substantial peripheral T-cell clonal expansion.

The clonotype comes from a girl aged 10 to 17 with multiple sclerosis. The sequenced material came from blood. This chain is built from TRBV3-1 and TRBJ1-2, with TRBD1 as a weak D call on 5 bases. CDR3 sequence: CASSQEARDANYGYTF. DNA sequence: TGTGCCAGCAGCCAAGAAGCCAGGGACGCTAACTATGGCTACACCTTC.